This T cell receptor (beta chain) emerged from a study of T cell clones after liver transplantation. Study in general: Three of eight recipients were HCV-positive; others had non-autoimmune, non-viral indications.

As concerns this clone: The antigen remains unidentified.

TCRdb keeps only in-frame clones here, not all; method: immunoSEQ multiplex PCR. The table lists tens of thousands of clones, around two thirds of them singletons, with 2.8% in the top ten. Thawed unstimulated PBMCs were FACS-sorted by CD3, CD4 and CD8 into two populations. Overall study results and limits: A larger donor-reactive than third-party decline suggested partial antigen-specific deletion.

The source of this sequence is a human patient who received a liver transplant. Some T cells may possibly be graft donor cells. The sequencing used CD4+ T cells from blood, collected at the approximately 15-month timepoint.

CDR3 DNA: TGTGCCAGCAGCTTAGGGGGGAAAAACTATGGCTACACCTTC. Translating gives CASSLGGKNYGYTF. The chain has TRBV7-8 and TRBJ1-2; D might be TRBD1 (5 bases). Germline-derived CDR1 and CDR2 are SGHVS and FQNEAQ. Trimming cost V 1 base and J 2 bases, with 8 bases left between them. This CDR3 has 14 amino acids. Full variable domain (missing parts from reference TRBV7-8 and TRBJ1-2): GAGVSQSPRYKVAKRGQDVALRCDPISGHVSLFWYQQALGQGPEFLTYFQNEAQLDKSGLPSDRFFAERPEGSVSTLKIQRTQQEDSAVYLCASSLGGKNYGYTFGSGTRLTVV.